This TCR beta chain was observed in a study of cytomegalovirus exposure and HLA in healthy donors. V gave up 7 bases and J gave up 7 bases, with 28 bases separating them. Per germline, CDR1 SQVTM and CDR2 ANQGSEA. This CDR3 region has 17 residues. Vbeta (60) and Jbeta (13) primers were used in the PCR. The protocol was immunoSEQ multiplex PCR, while the TCRdb copy is restricted to in-frame clones and leaves out a portion. The data show some 200,000 clones, about 80% seen once. The clonotype was recovered from a boy younger than 18 in good health and CMV-seronegative. The rearrangement links TRBV29-1 to TRBJ2-2; TRBD1 might be the D (5 bases). The sample taken for sequencing was PBMCs. CDR3 bases: TGCAGCGGGGTACTCCTCCGGACCAACAGGTCGCGCGGGGAGCTGTTTTTT. Translation gives CSGVLLRTNRSRGELFF.